The sequence of this T cell receptor beta chain was determined in a study of blood T cell repertoires in COVID-19. Profiling relied on immunoSEQ multiplex PCR, and the TCRdb table lists in-frame clones only, not all of them. Of under 500,000 clones listed, nearly 90% are singletons. There are 12 residues in the CDR3. Trimming stripped 1 base from V and 3 bases from J, with 4 bases between. CDR1 and CDR2 (germline): MDHEN, SYDVKM. The sample was PBMCs or T cells enriched from blood (not recorded which). The TCR originated in a young woman with acute COVID-19. V gene TRBV28 combines with J gene TRBJ2-7; D is unresolved. The CDR3, as DNA: TGTGCCAGCAGTTTATACAACTACGAGCAGTACTTC. Translated, it gives CASSLYNYEQYF.